The 31 T cell receptor beta chains listed next were all sequenced from one sample in a study of OX40 agonist ivuxolimab in advanced cancers. Sequencing used immunoSEQ multiplex PCR; TCRdb keeps in-frame clones, though not all of them. The table shows 60,000 to 85,000 clones, with 92% occurring only once. The sample consisted of CD4+ or CD8+ T cells sorted from blood, taken in a trial of the OX40 agonist ivuxolimab. The receptors were gathered from an adult with an advanced solid tumor such as melanoma, head and neck, liver or kidney cancer.

The chain recombines TRBV7-8 with TRBJ2-7; D is unclear. Trimming took 5 bases from V and 0 from J, leaving 14 bases between them. Germline values: CDR1 SGHVS, CDR2 FQNEAQ. The CDR3 is 15 amino acids. CDR3 amino acids: CASSPPLATSYEQYF. CDR3 in DNA: TGTGCCAGCAGCCCCCCCCTGGCGACCTCCTACGAGCAGTACTTC.

The chain has TRBV7-6 and TRBJ1-1; tentative D call: TRBD1 (5 bases). There are 14 residues in the CDR3. Deletions cut 5 bases from V and 4 bases from J, with 14 bases between. Germline CDR1 reads SGHVS; CDR2 reads FNYEAQ. The chain's CDR3 is CASSAIIQGTEAFF. For the CDR3, the DNA is TGTGCCAGCAGCGCAATCATCCAGGGCACTGAAGCTTTCTTT. Together with reference TRBV7-6 and TRBJ1-1, the CDR3 gives the full variable domain: GAGVSQSPRYKVTKRGQDVALRCDPISGHVSLYWYRQALGQGPEFLTYFNYEAQQDKSGLPNDRFSAERPEGSISTLTIQRTEQRDSAMYRCASSAIIQGTEAFFGQGTRLTVV.

The chain has TRBV7-9 and TRBJ2-3, with 8 bases identical to TRBD1. The CDR3 contains 15 residues. Germline V CDR1 and CDR2: SEHNR, FQNEAQ (reference sequence). The V segment lost 4 bases and the J segment 5 bases; nucleotides outside the gene matches: 8. The CDR3 loop reads CASSSPPRGQDTQYF. DNA of the CDR3: TGTGCCAGCAGCTCCCCCCCCAGGGGGCAAGATACGCAGTATTTT. The complete variable domain, with remaining parts taken from reference TRBV7-9 and TRBJ2-3, reads DTGVSQNPRHKITKRGQNVTFRCDPISEHNRLYWYRQTLGQGPEFLTYFQNEAQLEKSRLLSDRFSAERPKGSFSTLEIQRTEQGDSAMYLCASSSPPRGQDTQYFGPGTRLTVL.

The chain uses TRBV19 and TRBJ1-1; D is unclear. There are 15 residues in the CDR3. Looked up from germline, CDR1 is LNHDA and CDR2 is SQIVND (reference sequence). V dropped 3 bases and J dropped 0 bases, with 11 bases sitting between them. CDR3: CASSIGLTVNTEAFF. The CDR3 DNA reads as TGTGCCAGTAGTATCGGTTTAACGGTGAACACTGAAGCTTTCTTT.

V gene TRBV7-9 combines with J gene TRBJ2-3; 8 bases map to TRBD2. The CDR3 contains 17 residues. The junction had 11 bases not matched to a gene; V was cut back by 4 bases and J by 2 bases. Germline CDR1 SEHNR, CDR2 FQNEAQ (reference sequence). The CDR3 loop is CASSSLTWTSNTDTQYF. CDR3 DNA sequence: TGTGCCAGCAGCTCGCTAACGTGGACTAGCAACACAGATACGCAGTATTTT.

The V call is TRBV2, the J call TRBJ2-3; TRBD2 aligns across 15 bases. The CDR3 runs to 21 residues. With V trimmed by 5 bases and J by 0 bases, 15 bases remained unmatched. From germline, CDR1 is SNHLY and CDR2 FYNNEI. CDR3: CASSHPGLAGGLLFSTDTQYF. The CDR3 nucleotides are TGTGCCAGCAGTCACCCGGGACTAGCGGGGGGACTATTGTTTAGCACAGATACGCAGTATTTT.

V usage is TRBV9 and J usage is TRBJ1-2; TRBD1 might be the D (6 bases). V dropped 4 bases and J dropped 4 bases, with 20 bases sitting between them. Germline V gene lookup returns CDR1 SGDLS and CDR2 YYNGEE. The CDR3 runs to 16 residues. The DNA of the CDR3 is TGTGCCAGCAGCCTTTCGGCTGCGGGACAACGCTATGGCTACACCTTC. Translation: CASSLSAAGQRYGYTF.

This rearrangement joins TRBV4-1 to TRBJ2-1, with D possibly being TRBD1 (5 bases). V gave up 2 bases and J gave up 12 bases, with 17 bases separating them. CDR1 is MGHRA and CDR2 is YSYEKL in the germline V gene. The CDR3 loop spans 14 amino acids. The CDR3 bases are TGCGCCAGCAGCCAAACCCAGGGCAATGACAGGCAGTTCTTC. Protein sequence: CASSQTQGNDRQFF.

This chain uses TRBV7-2 with TRBJ2-3; D is perhaps TRBD1 (6 bases). CDR1 SGHTA and CDR2 FQGNSA come from the germline V gene. V lost 3 bases to trimming and J lost 0 bases, with 13 bases between them. The CDR3 sequence is 16 residues long. The chain's CDR3 is CASSFLGAPSTDTQYF. CDR3 nucleotides: TGTGCCAGCAGCTTCCTGGGGGCGCCCAGCACAGATACGCAGTATTTT.

The chain joins TRBV11-2 to TRBJ2-7; D is tentatively TRBD1 or TRBD2 (5 bases each). This CDR3 contains 14 residues. The V and J ends lost 5 bases and 1 base respectively, with 12 bases between them. Germline V CDR1 and CDR2: SGHAT, FQNNGV. CDR3 amino acids: CASSPGGGSYEQYF. The CDR3 nucleotides are TGTGCCAGCAGCCCCGGTGGGGGTTCCTACGAGCAGTACTTC.

V gene TRBV25-1 combines with J gene TRBJ2-1, with D possibly being TRBD2 (7 bases). The CDR3 length is 16 residues. Germline V gene lookup returns CDR1 MGHDK and CDR2 SYGVNS. V gave up 1 base and J gave up 7 bases, with 17 bases separating them. The CDR3 nucleotides are TGTGCCAGCAGTGAATGGGGGGGCCCCCAAGGAAATGAGCAGTTCTTC. It codes for CASSEWGGPQGNEQFF.

This rearrangement joins TRBV5-6 to TRBJ1-5; D might be TRBD1 (5 bases). This CDR3 is built from 13 residues. Germline V gene sequence: CDR1 SGHDT, CDR2 YYEEEE. V gave up 0 bases and J gave up 9 bases, with 10 bases separating them. This CDR3 is CASSLGDGGPQHF. DNA for the CDR3: TGTGCCAGCAGCTTGGGGGATGGGGGGCCCCAGCATTTT.

The genes are TRBV4-1 and TRBJ2-7; 10 nucleotides line up with TRBD2. Germline V gene sequence: CDR1 MGHRA, CDR2 YSYEKL. This CDR3 comprises 16 residues. V lost 3 bases to trimming and J lost 4 bases; unmatched junction nucleotides: 9. Here the CDR3 reads CASSHLTGLASYEQYF. CDR3 sequence (DNA): TGCGCCAGCAGCCACCTCACGGGACTAGCGTCGTACGAGCAGTACTTC.

V gene TRBV15 combines with J gene TRBJ2-7; D is possibly TRBD1 (6 bases). The germline CDR1 and CDR2 sequences are LNHNV and YYDKDF (reference sequence). The CDR3 is 15 residues long. V lost 5 bases to trimming and J lost 0 bases, with 14 bases between them. This chain's CDR3 is CATSESRGSSYEQYF. CDR3 sequence (DNA): TGTGCCACCAGCGAGAGCAGGGGAAGCTCCTACGAGCAGTACTTC.

The V and J genes are TRBV5-1 and TRBJ1-4, with D possibly TRBD1 on 5 matching bases. This CDR3 is built from 15 residues. V lost 4 bases, J lost 8 bases, and 18 bases lay in between. Germline V CDR1 and CDR2: SGHRS, YFSETQ. The CDR3 DNA reads as TGCGCCAGCAGCGTGAGTGTCCGGGGCCGGGAAAAACTGTTTTTT. Translating gives CASSVSVRGREKLFF.

CDR3 region: CASSARETTNEKLFF. CDR3 sequence (DNA): TGTGCCAGCAGTGCGAGGGAGACAACTAATGAAAAACTGTTTTTT. The V and J genes are TRBV6-1 and TRBJ1-4; D call uncertain. The V end lost 4 bases, the J end lost 0 bases, and 9 bases lay between the germline ends. Germline-derived CDR1 and CDR2 are MNHNS and SASEGT. The CDR3 length is 15 residues.

The rearrangement links TRBV6-1 to TRBJ2-7, with D maybe TRBD1 (6 bases). Germline-derived CDR1 and CDR2 are MNHNS and SASEGT. V lost 2 bases to trimming and J lost 3 bases, with 14 bases between them. The CDR3 extends over 15 amino acids. In DNA form, the CDR3 reads TGTGCCAGCAGTGAAATGGGGGCGCTGAGCTACGAGCAGTACTTC. Its protein product is CASSEMGALSYEQYF.

This clone was seen a few times. The chain couples TRBV27 to TRBJ2-7; possible D gene TRBD2, 6 bases. Trimming took 3 bases from V and 6 from J, leaving 12 bases between them. The CDR3 extends over 13 amino acids. Germline CDR1 is MNHEY and CDR2 is SMNVEV (reference sequence). CDR3: CASSFGSGSEQYF. Written as DNA, the CDR3 is TGTGCCAGCAGTTTCGGCAGCGGGTCCGAGCAGTACTTC.

The V call is TRBV29-1, the J call TRBJ2-5; 7 bases agree with TRBD2. In germline, CDR1 is SQVTM, CDR2 ANQGSEA. Trimming removed 1 base from V and 3 bases from J; junction bases left unmatched: 14. The CDR3 sequence is 17 residues long. The CDR3 is CSVEAPWTRGYEETQYF. As DNA, the CDR3 is TGCAGCGTTGAAGCCCCGTGGACTAGAGGTTATGAAGAGACCCAGTACTTC.

The chain uses TRBV5-4 and TRBJ2-1; D is uncertain. The germline CDR1 and CDR2 sequences are SGHNT and YYREEE (reference sequence). V was shortened by 6 bases and J by 4 bases, with 11 bases between the two germline ends. CDR3 length equals 13 residues. CDR3 sequence reads: CASTLDRYNEQFF. The CDR3 nucleotides are TGTGCCAGCACCTTAGACCGTTACAATGAGCAGTTCTTC.

The chain carries TRBV19 and TRBJ2-4, with unresolved D. Germline V CDR1 and CDR2: LNHDA, SQIVND (reference sequence). The CDR3 consists of 19 residues. V shed 2 bases and J shed 0 bases, with 20 bases lying between them. The CDR3 DNA reads TGTGCCAGTAGTATATTATCCAAAGGGTCGAGCCTAGCCAAAAACATTCAGTACTTC. Amino acid sequence: CASSILSKGSSLAKNIQYF.

This rearrangement joins TRBV27 to TRBJ1-2; 7 nucleotides align to TRBD1. The CDR3 totals 15 residues. Germline loops: CDR1 MNHEY, CDR2 SMNVEV (reference sequence). With 2 bases clipped from V and 3 bases from J, the junction kept 6 bases outside the gene matches. CDR3 in amino acids: CASSLGAGGDYGYTF. The DNA for the CDR3 is TGTGCCAGCAGTTTAGGGGCAGGGGGAGACTATGGCTACACCTTC.

This clone was seen a handful of times. The chain is built from TRBV18 and TRBJ2-7; TRBD1 matches at 11 bases. Per germline, CDR1 KGHSH and CDR2 LQKENI. With V trimmed by 6 bases and J by 4 bases, 5 bases remained unmatched. CDR3 length: 14 amino acids. As DNA, the CDR3 is TGTGCCAGCTCTTGGGGACAGGGGGTTTACGAGCAGTACTTC. Protein product: CASSWGQGVYEQYF.

DNA for the CDR3: TGTGCCAGTAGGGGGTCAGGGGCGAACACCGGGGAGCTGTTTTTT. Its protein product is CASRGSGANTGELFF. The V and J genes are TRBV19 and TRBJ2-2; a possible D gene is TRBD1 (6 bases). The germline V and J ends were trimmed by 6 bases and 0 bases, with 11 bases remaining between them. In germline, CDR1 is LNHDA, CDR2 SQIVND (reference sequence). This CDR3 comprises 15 residues.

The chain couples TRBV18 to TRBJ2-7, with a weak D call TRBD1 (5 bases). From germline, CDR1 is KGHSH and CDR2 LQKENI. The CDR3 is 15 residues long. Trimming removed 3 bases at V and 3 bases at J, with 15 bases between. The CDR3 coding sequence is TGTGCCAGCTCACCGCCCGAGGCAGGGCGCTACGAGCAGTACTTC. It specifies CASSPPEAGRYEQYF.

This clone was seen once. The V gene is TRBV29-1, the J gene TRBJ2-3, with 7 bases identical to TRBD2. Germline CDR1 and CDR2: SQVTM and ANQGSEA. The J segment lost 0 bases and the V segment lost 6 bases, leaving 9 bases of the junction unmatched. This CDR3 is built from 15 residues. Here the CDR3 DNA reads TGCAGCGTCCTCGGGGGGATTACTAGCACAGATACGCAGTATTTT. Its protein product is CSVLGGITSTDTQYF.

This clone was counted a single time. The chain links TRBV7-6 to TRBJ1-6; D gene ambiguous. Germline lookup yields CDR1 SGHVS and CDR2 FNYEAQ. CDR3 length: 17 amino acids. With 0 bases removed from V and 7 bases from J, the gap between germline ends came to 16 bases. In nucleotides, the CDR3 is TGTGCCAGCAGCTTAGCAGGGCCCCTGGAAACGAATTCACCCCTCCACTTT. Its protein is CASSLAGPLETNSPLHF. Full variable domain (outside the CDR3, taken from reference TRBV7-6 and TRBJ1-6): GAGVSQSPRYKVTKRGQDVALRCDPISGHVSLYWYRQALGQGPEFLTYFNYEAQQDKSGLPNDRFSAERPEGSISTLTIQRTEQRDSAMYRCASSLAGPLETNSPLHFGNGTRLTVT.

The genes are TRBV5-1 and TRBJ1-1; 8 bases map to TRBD1. J was trimmed by 9 bases and V by 4 bases; bases with no gene match: 14. The germline V gene has CDR1 SGHRS and CDR2 YFSETQ. The CDR3 has 15 residues. CDR3 residues: CASSDPMDREQKAFF. In DNA form, the CDR3 reads TGCGCCAGCAGCGACCCAATGGACAGGGAACAGAAAGCTTTCTTT.

The chain joins TRBV4-1 to TRBJ2-2; D assignment may be TRBD1 or TRBD2 (5 bases each). CDR3 length equals 14 residues. Germline lookup yields CDR1 MGHRA and CDR2 YSYEKL. The ends were cut back, 4 bases at V and 3 bases at J, with 9 bases in the middle. Written as DNA, the CDR3 is TGCGCCAGCAGCCCGGGGCCATACACCGGGGAGCTGTTTTTT. Its protein is CASSPGPYTGELFF.

This clone has a single count. The chain recombines TRBV19 with TRBJ2-2; D gene unclear. In germline, CDR1 is LNHDA, CDR2 SQIVND (reference sequence). Deletions cut 7 bases from V and 7 bases from J, with 10 bases between. The CDR3 contains 12 residues. The CDR3 loop is CASTPWDGELFF. CDR3 in DNA: TGTGCCAGTACCCCTTGGGACGGGGAGCTGTTTTTT.

This rearrangement joins TRBV2 to TRBJ1-2; tentatively, D is TRBD1 (6 bases). This CDR3 spans 14 amino acids. Germline V gene lookup returns CDR1 SNHLY and CDR2 FYNNEI. The germline V and J ends were trimmed by 6 bases and 3 bases, with 14 bases remaining between them. The CDR3 region has the DNA TGTGCCAGCAGGAACCTAGGACAGCACTATGGCTACACCTTC. The encoded protein is CASRNLGQHYGYTF.